This T cell receptor (beta chain) originates from a study of cytomegalovirus exposure and HLA in healthy donors. Study-wide background: Both the approximately 120 validation repertoires and the approximately 700 first-cohort repertoires used the same platform, as reported by a later analysis. Study observations and caveats: Many donors carried some public TCRs, although rarity characterized most TCR sequences. According to a subsequent analysis, TCR clusters from the first cohort were inclined to appear together in the 120 validation repertoires.

Using immunoSEQ multiplex PCR, the repertoire was profiled, and TCRdb retains in-frame clones only, with some absent. The sample gives some 110,000 clones, more than 70% of which show up once; roughly 5.3% is in the top ten. Trimming cost V 0 bases and J 6 bases; bases outside gene matches: 6. The CDR3 is made up of 15 amino acids. On this clone: Its antigen is unknown.

It was the approximately 130-subject validation cohort, separate from the roughly 700-subject first cohort, to which the donors belonged. The clonotype was recovered from a man between 18 and 35 years old in good health and CMV-seronegative. The sequencing input was PBMCs. The chain has TRBV23-1 and TRBJ2-7, with 9 positions matching TRBD2. TRBV23-1 falls under the ORF class, with uncertain function. CDR3 in amino acids: CASSQSRGLAGEQYF. The CDR3 region has the DNA TGCGCCAGCAGTCAATCAAGGGGACTAGCTGGCGAGCAGTACTTC.